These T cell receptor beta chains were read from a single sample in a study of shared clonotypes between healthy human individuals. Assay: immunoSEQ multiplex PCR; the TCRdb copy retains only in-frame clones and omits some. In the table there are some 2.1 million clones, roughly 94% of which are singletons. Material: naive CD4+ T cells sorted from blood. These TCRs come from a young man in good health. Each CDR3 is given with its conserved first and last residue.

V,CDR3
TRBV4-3,CASSQAGTDTQYF
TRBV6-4,CASSDLTQGTNSPLHF
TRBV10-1,CASSEGLGGSYNSPLHF
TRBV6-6,CASSPTRAYEQYF
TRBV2,CASRIKGLNTEAFF
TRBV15,CATSRAGQKNIQYF
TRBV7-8,CASSSRGYEQYF
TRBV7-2,CASSPWGVGSPLHF
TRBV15,CATSRVLGQGQETQYF
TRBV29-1,CSVDSGTDTQYF
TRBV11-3,CASSLRTAGANVLTF
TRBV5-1,CASSKGDIVDEQFF
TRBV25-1,CASSGRDSFYEQYF
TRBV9,CASSAGPWAGGRTDTQYF
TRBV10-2,CASSDGLAGAREQYF
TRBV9,CASSPWDRSVEQYF
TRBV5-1,CASRPGTGATGELFF
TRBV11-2,CASSLVSSGISYEQYF
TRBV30,CAWSLRVVGDQPQHF
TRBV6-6,CASSWTGGNYGYTF
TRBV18,CASSPTGRNEQFF
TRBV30,CAWIIRDSYGYTF
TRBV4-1,CASRRGVDGYTF
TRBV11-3,CASSLGQVTDTQYF
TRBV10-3,CAISVGGSSGNTIYF
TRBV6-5,CASSQGSTYEQYF
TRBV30,CAWSVKAVDTQYF
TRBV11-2,CASSLGRANTEAFF